A selection of T cell receptor beta chains follows, all from one sample in a study of T-cell reconstitution after alpha-beta-depleted transplantation in children. TCRdb re-analysed the PCR reads in MiXCR, keeping a single row per CDR3 protein. Among a few hundred thousand distinct CDR3 sequences listed, approximately 11% were seen once. The sequences come from PBMCs, collected before TCRalphabeta/CD19-depleted stem cell transplant. These receptors were taken from a child younger than two with acute myeloid leukemia, due to receive a stem cell transplant. Each CDR3 is given with its conserved first and last residue. A D gene is named only where the DNA matches it firmly. Only some rows state a clone size, as once, few, many or a class for expanded clones.

j_gene: TRBJ2-2; abundance: many; v_gene: TRBV5-5; d_gene: .; CDR3nt: TGTGCCAGCAGCTTGCGGCGGTTCGCGAACACCGGGGAGCTGTTTTTT; CDR3aa: CASSLRRFANTGELFF
j_gene: TRBJ1-2; abundance: few; v_gene: TRBV28; d_gene: .; CDR3nt: TGTGCCAGCAGTTTTCAATTTGGCAGGCAAGCTAACTATGGCTACACCTTC; CDR3aa: CASSFQFGRQANYGYTF
j_gene: TRBJ2-4; abundance: many; v_gene: TRBV7-9; d_gene: TRBD2; CDR3nt: TGTGCCAGCAGCGCGGGGGTAGCCAAAAACATTCAGTACTTC; CDR3aa: CASSAGVAKNIQYF
j_gene: TRBJ2-7; abundance: few; v_gene: TRBV14; d_gene: .; CDR3nt: TGTGCCAGCCCCCTAGGGGGAAACTGCTACGAGCAGTACTTC; CDR3aa: CASPLGGNCYEQYF
j_gene: TRBJ1-1; abundance: few; v_gene: TRBV6-6; d_gene: TRBD1; CDR3nt: TGTGCCAGCGGGGACAGGGGGAGGGCTGAAGCTTTCTTT; CDR3aa: CASGDRGRAEAFF
j_gene: TRBJ2-1; abundance: .; v_gene: TRBV7-3; d_gene: TRBD2; CDR3nt: TGTGCCAGCAGCTTCGGGACTAGCGGACTCTACAATGAGCAGTTCTTC; CDR3aa: CASSFGTSGLYNEQFF
j_gene: TRBJ1-1; abundance: many; v_gene: TRBV7-9; d_gene: .; CDR3nt: TGTGCCAGCAGCTCAATGGCGCCCAGGCGGGCTGAAGCTTTCTTT; CDR3aa: CASSSMAPRRAEAFF
j_gene: TRBJ1-5; abundance: many; v_gene: TRBV27; d_gene: TRBD1; CDR3nt: TGTGCCAGGAACCTGGGGGACAGGGCTCCAAGTTTACCTAATCAGCCCCAGCATTTT; CDR3aa: CARNLGDRAPSLPNQPQHF
j_gene: TRBJ1-3; abundance: many; v_gene: TRBV12-3/TRBV12-4; d_gene: .; CDR3nt: TGTGCCAGCAGTATACTCCAAAACACCATATATTTT; CDR3aa: CASSILQNTIYF
j_gene: TRBJ1-1; abundance: many; v_gene: TRBV5-6; d_gene: .; CDR3nt: TGTGCCAGCAGCTTGGCGGGATTCTCCATGAACACTGAAGCTTTCTTT; CDR3aa: CASSLAGFSMNTEAFF
j_gene: TRBJ1-5; abundance: .; v_gene: TRBV28; d_gene: TRBD1; CDR3nt: TGTGCCAGCAGTCGTACAGGGGCCTACAATCAGCCCCAGCATTTT; CDR3aa: CASSRTGAYNQPQHF
j_gene: TRBJ2-3; abundance: many; v_gene: TRBV5-6; d_gene: .; CDR3nt: TGTGCCAGCAGCTTCCAGGGTAGCACAGATACGCAGTATTTT; CDR3aa: CASSFQGSTDTQYF
j_gene: TRBJ1-5; abundance: many; v_gene: TRBV7-2; d_gene: .; CDR3nt: TGTGCCAGCAGCGACAGACCCAATCAGCCCCAGCATTTT; CDR3aa: CASSDRPNQPQHF
j_gene: TRBJ1-2; abundance: many; v_gene: TRBV28; d_gene: .; CDR3nt: TGTGCCAGCACTACATACGGCCCGGGACGCGATGGCTACACCTTC; CDR3aa: CASTTYGPGRDGYTF
j_gene: TRBJ1-6; abundance: many; v_gene: TRBV5-1; d_gene: .; CDR3nt: TGCGCCAGCAGCGACAGCCCTAATTCACCCCTCCACTTT; CDR3aa: CASSDSPNSPLHF
j_gene: TRBJ2-2; abundance: few; v_gene: TRBV10-1; d_gene: TRBD2; CDR3nt: TGCGCCAGCAGTGAAGGGAATAGACTAGCTGTGAACACCGGGGAGCTGTTTTTT; CDR3aa: CASSEGNRLAVNTGELFF
j_gene: TRBJ2-1; abundance: few; v_gene: TRBV20-1; d_gene: TRBD2; CDR3nt: TGCAGTGCTAGATCCAGCGGGATGGGGAATGAGCAGTTCTTC; CDR3aa: CSARSSGMGNEQFF
j_gene: TRBJ1-5; abundance: many; v_gene: TRBV7-9; d_gene: .; CDR3nt: TGTGCCAGCAGCTTAGGTACCGGGCTCCTCAATCAGCCCCAGCATTTT; CDR3aa: CASSLGTGLLNQPQHF
j_gene: TRBJ2-3; abundance: many; v_gene: TRBV10-3; d_gene: TRBD2; CDR3nt: TGTGCCATCAGTGGGACTAGCGGGCCCGGGGGTACGCAGTATTTT; CDR3aa: CAISGTSGPGGTQYF
j_gene: TRBJ2-2; abundance: many; v_gene: TRBV20-1; d_gene: .; CDR3nt: TGCAGTGCTCCGCGGGGCACCGGGGAGCTGTTTTTT; CDR3aa: CSAPRGTGELFF
j_gene: TRBJ2-1; abundance: many; v_gene: TRBV12-3/TRBV12-4; d_gene: .; CDR3nt: TGTGCCAGCAGTTTAGCCAGGTACAATGAGCAGTTCTTC; CDR3aa: CASSLARYNEQFF
j_gene: TRBJ2-1; abundance: .; v_gene: TRBV6-2/TRBV6-3; d_gene: TRBD1; CDR3nt: TGTGCCAGCAGTTTTTTACAGGGGGTGATCTACAATGAGCAGTTCTTC; CDR3aa: CASSFLQGVIYNEQFF
j_gene: TRBJ1-1; abundance: few; v_gene: TRBV27; d_gene: .; CDR3nt: TGTGCCAGCAGGCTCGGAGGGACACTGAACACTGAAGCTTTCTTT; CDR3aa: CASRLGGTLNTEAFF
j_gene: TRBJ2-1; abundance: many; v_gene: TRBV7-3; d_gene: .; CDR3nt: TGTGCCAGCAGCTTGCAAAATCAAGATGAGCAGTTCTTC; CDR3aa: CASSLQNQDEQFF
j_gene: TRBJ2-2; abundance: .; v_gene: TRBV5-1; d_gene: .; CDR3nt: TGCGCCAGCAGCTTAAGAGGGATCCCCGGGGAGCTGTTTTTT; CDR3aa: CASSLRGIPGELFF
j_gene: TRBJ1-2; abundance: many; v_gene: TRBV14; d_gene: TRBD1; CDR3nt: TGTGCCAGCAGCCAGTCCGGGACAGGGGTTATCTGGGACTATGGCTACACCTTC; CDR3aa: CASSQSGTGVIWDYGYTF